The entry below describes one TCR beta chain. This sample is drawn from a study of blood T cell repertoires in COVID-19. Turning to the study itself: PBMCs, B-cell-depleted T cells, or T cells provided the cDNA or gDNA that made up the material.

Per the original methods: By means of reference gene primer amplification, nucleated cell counts were estimated. Produced via immunoSEQ multiplex PCR; TCRdb's table is partial and in-frame only. V and J calls plus clone size are reproduced from that table; the DNA served to infer D and trimming. The table includes about 310,000 clones, around nine tenths detected once. The germline CDR1 and CDR2 sequences are KGHSH and LQKENI. CDR3 length equals 14 residues. V shed 0 bases and J shed 5 bases, with 11 bases lying between them. The chain joins TRBV18 to TRBJ2-7, with D tentatively TRBD1 (5 bases). The sequenced material came from peripheral blood. This TCR was sampled from a middle-aged man with active or convalescent COVID-19. The CDR3 DNA is TGTGCCAGCTCACCACCTTCCAGGGTGAACGAGCAGTACTTC. This gives the protein CASSPPSRVNEQYF.